The next 29 T cell receptor beta chains were all read from a single sample in a study of neurological immune-mediated disorders. TCRdb re-derived calls from the 5' RACE reads in MiXCR, one entry per CDR3 protein. The table has some 30,000 distinct CDR3 sequences, around 16% seen once. Source material: PBMCs. All receptors come from a man aged 70 or older in good health.

This clonotype was seen ten or more times. The chain carries TRBV6-1 and TRBJ2-2, with D possibly being TRBD1 (6 bases). V was trimmed by 6 bases and J by 4 bases, leaving 12 bases between them. CDR1 is MNHNS, CDR2 SASEGT, per germline. The CDR3 has 14 amino acids. The CDR3 loop reads CASRQGVGTGELFF. Here the CDR3 DNA reads TGTGCCAGCAGACAGGGCGTAGGCACCGGGGAGCTGTTTTTT.

The rearrangement links TRBV5-1 to TRBJ2-5; perhaps TRBD2 as D (5 bases). CDR1 is SGHRS, CDR2 YFSETQ, per germline. The germline V and J ends were trimmed by 1 base and 1 base, with 8 bases remaining between them. This CDR3 is 14 amino acids long. DNA of the CDR3: TGCGCCAGCAGCTTGTCCGGGGTCCAAGAGACCCAGTACTTC. Encoded protein: CASSLSGVQETQYF.

The table lists this clonotype with many counts. The J gene is TRBJ2-1, the V gene TRBV20-1, with 14 bases lining up with TRBD2. CDR3 size: 14 residues. Germline CDR1 is DFQATT and CDR2 is SNEGSKA (reference sequence). V shed 8 bases and J 4 bases; nucleotides not matched to a gene: 4. Here the CDR3 DNA reads TGCAGTTGGACTAGCGGGGGGAGATACAATGAGCAGTTCTTC. Translated: CSWTSGGRYNEQFF.

This clonotype was observed many times. This chain uses TRBV11-3 with TRBJ2-7, with a tentative D call TRBD1 (6 bases). CDR1 and CDR2 from the germline V gene are SGHNT and YENEEA. The CDR3 runs 18 residues. Deletions cut 1 base from V and 2 bases from J, with 21 bases between. The CDR3 DNA is TGTGCCAGCAGCTTAGCCCCAACGTCCGGGACACATACCTACGAGCAGTACTTC. It encodes CASSLAPTSGTHTYEQYF. Using reference TRBV11-3 and TRBJ2-7 for the parts outside the CDR3, the full variable domain is EAGVVQSPRYKIIEKKQPVAFWCNPISGHNTLYWYLQNLGQGPELLIRYENEEAVDDSQLPKDRFSAERLKGVDSTLKIQPAELGDSAVYLCASSLAPTSGTHTYEQYFGPGTRLTVT.

This clonotype showed up many times. The chain recombines TRBV29-1 with TRBJ2-3, with a possible D match to TRBD2 (6 bases). With 6 bases removed from V and 0 bases from J, the gap between germline ends came to 10 bases. The CDR3 is 13 amino acids. Germline V lookup: CDR1 SQVTM, CDR2 ANQGSEA. CDR3 DNA: TGCAGCGTCGGGACTCCCAGCACAGATACGCAGTATTTT. This codes for CSVGTPSTDTQYF.

This clonotype is termed medium-sized. The chain carries TRBV7-2 and TRBJ2-7; D tentatively fits TRBD1 or TRBD2 (5 bases each). CDR3 size: 15 residues. V was clipped by 1 base and J by 2 bases, with 12 bases between them. CDR1 and CDR2 from the germline V gene are SGHTA and FQGNSA. In DNA form, the CDR3 reads TGTGCCAGCAGCTTAGGGGGGTCGGGACCCTACGAGCAGTACTTC. It yields the protein CASSLGGSGPYEQYF.

This clonotype was observed many times. J is TRBJ2-3 and V is TRBV20-1, with TRBD2 identical over 14 bases. Germline trimming cut 5 bases from V and 3 bases from J; bases unmatched to any gene: 7. The length of the CDR3 is 16 residues. Germline CDR1 and CDR2: DFQATT and SNEGSKA (reference sequence). The CDR3 region is CSARLAGGPITDTQYF. DNA of the CDR3: TGCAGTGCTCGACTAGCGGGGGGGCCGATTACAGATACGCAGTATTTT.

At least ten counts were recorded for this clonotype. V is TRBV2 and J is TRBJ2-1; 9 bases are a match to TRBD1. The V and J ends lost 6 bases and 12 bases, in that order; junction bases with no gene match: 9. CDR3 length: 13 residues. The germline V gene has CDR1 SNHLY and CDR2 FYNNEI. For the CDR3, the DNA is TGTGCCAGCAGGGCGGGGACAGGGTACCGGCAGTTCTTC. Amino acids: CASRAGTGYRQFF. The full variable domain, its missing parts supplied by reference TRBV2 and TRBJ2-1, is EPEVTQTPSHQVTQMGQEVILRCVPISNHLYFYWYRQILGQKVEFLVSFYNNEISEKSEIFDDQFSVERPDGSNFTLKIRSTKLEDSAMYFCASRAGTGYRQFFGPGTRLTVL.

The chain links TRBV3-1 to TRBJ2-5; 8 nucleotides align to TRBD2. V was clipped by 3 bases and J by 1 base; unmatched bases: 13. Germline-derived CDR1 and CDR2 are LGHDT and YNNKEL (reference sequence). CDR3 length: 18 residues. The CDR3 loop is CASSHLLGAGGSQETQYF. The CDR3 region has the DNA TGTGCCAGCAGCCACCTCCTTGGGGCGGGGGGCTCCCAAGAGACCCAGTACTTC.

This clonotype was observed many times. Here the CDR3 reads CASSFVGRPEAFF. In DNA form, the CDR3 reads TGTGCCAGCAGTTTCGTAGGTAGACCTGAAGCTTTCTTT. V usage is TRBV28 and J usage is TRBJ1-1; D is unresolved. Between the trimmed V and J ends, which lost 3 bases and 6 bases, there was a span of 11 bases. Per the germline V gene, CDR1 is MDHEN and CDR2 is SYDVKM. This CDR3 spans 13 amino acids.

This clonotype was counted many times. This chain connects TRBV4-3 to TRBJ2-2; tentative D call: TRBD2 (5 bases). This CDR3 region has 16 residues. The germline V gene encodes CDR1 LGHNA and CDR2 YSLEER. The germline V and J ends were trimmed by 4 bases and 3 bases, with 15 bases remaining between them. Here the CDR3 reads CASSRLRTGDTGELFF. Written as DNA, the CDR3 is TGCGCCAGCAGCCGCCTCAGAACCGGGGACACCGGGGAGCTGTTTTTT.

This clonotype appeared many times. The genes are TRBV28 and TRBJ1-6, with 9 positions matching TRBD1. V was clipped by 4 bases and J by 10 bases; unmatched bases: 5. The CDR3 contains 14 residues. The germline gives CDR1 MDHEN, CDR2 SYDVKM. The CDR3 DNA reads as TGTGCCAGCAGTTCGACAGGGGGACGATCACCCCTCCACTTT. This codes for CASSSTGGRSPLHF.

At least ten counts were recorded for this clonotype. V is TRBV5-1 and J is TRBJ2-7; D remains ambiguous. This CDR3 contains 13 residues. V was trimmed by 4 bases and J by 5 bases, leaving 13 bases between them. Germline V lookup: CDR1 SGHRS, CDR2 YFSETQ. In DNA form, the CDR3 reads TGCGCCAGCAGCACCCCGGGTCTCAACGAGCAGTACTTC. Protein sequence: CASSTPGLNEQYF.

This clonotype was picked up many times. This chain uses TRBV3-1 with TRBJ2-7; 7 bases match TRBD1. J was trimmed by 7 bases and V by 2 bases; bases with no gene match: 5. CDR3 length equals 13 residues. Per the germline V gene, CDR1 is LGHDT and CDR2 is YNNKEL (reference sequence). Written as DNA, the CDR3 is TGTGCCAGCAGCCAACTGGGGACAGCTGAGCAGTACTTC. Encoded protein: CASSQLGTAEQYF.

This clonotype was seen at least ten times. V is TRBV7-2 and J is TRBJ2-7, with 11 bases fitting TRBD1. This CDR3 is built from 14 residues. V dropped 6 bases and J dropped 7; count of bases not matched to a gene: 8. In germline, CDR1 is SGHTA, CDR2 FQGNSA. The CDR3 spells CASSSRTGGLEQYF. As DNA, the CDR3 is TGTGCCAGCAGTTCCAGGACAGGGGGCCTAGAGCAGTACTTC.

This clonotype occurred many times. The chain carries TRBV5-1 and TRBJ1-3; D call uncertain. V lost 0 bases to trimming and J lost 0 bases, with 10 bases between them. The CDR3 length is 16 residues. Germline CDR1 and CDR2: SGHRS and YFSETQ. The CDR3 protein is CASSLGPLTSGNTIYF. CDR3 DNA sequence: TGCGCCAGCAGCTTGGGACCTCTAACCTCTGGAAACACCATATATTTT.

This clonotype has ten or more counts. This sequence joins TRBV28 and TRBJ1-1; D is uncertain. The germline V gene encodes CDR1 MDHEN and CDR2 SYDVKM. This CDR3 contains 16 residues. With 5 bases removed from V and 0 bases from J, the gap between germline ends came to 16 bases. CDR3 residues: CASSPHWFNLNTEAFF. The CDR3 nucleotides are TGTGCCAGCAGTCCCCACTGGTTTAACTTGAACACTGAAGCTTTCTTT. The full variable domain, rest sourced from reference TRBV28 and TRBJ1-1, is DVKVTQSSRYLVKRTGEKVFLECVQDMDHENMFWYRQDPGLGLRLIYFSYDVKMKEKGDIPEGYSVSREKKERFSLILESASTNQTSMYLCASSPHWFNLNTEAFFGQGTRLTVV.

Concerning this clonotype itself: The junction differs from germline at one of its ends, possibly a read error. The genes are TRBV24-1 and TRBJ2-5; 12 positions match TRBD2. This CDR3 region has 16 residues. CDR1 and CDR2 from the germline V gene are KGHDR and SFDVKD. The chain's CDR3 is CATSDPGLAGHETQYF. CDR3 in DNA: TGTGCCACCAGTGATCCAGGACTAGCGGGACACGAGACACAGTACTTC.

The genes are TRBV13 and TRBJ2-3; D unclear. Deletions cut 8 bases from V and 5 bases from J, with 17 bases between. CDR3 size: 14 residues. Germline V gene data show CDR1 as PRHDT and CDR2 as FYEKMQ (reference sequence). This chain's CDR3 is CASGSMAGGDTQYF. In DNA, the CDR3 is TGTGCCAGCGGCTCGATGGCTGGCGGAGATACGCAGTATTTT.

V usage is TRBV6-6 and J usage is TRBJ2-1; TRBD1 aligns across 11 bases. Trimming took 4 bases from V and 14 from J; bases not matched to a gene: 4. The CDR3 runs 12 residues. Germline V gives CDR1 MNHNY, CDR2 SVGAGI (reference sequence). CDR3 bases: TGTGCCAGCAGTTCCCCGGGACAGGGGGAGTTCTTC. It encodes CASSSPGQGEFF.

The V and J genes are TRBV14 and TRBJ2-7, with a tentative D call TRBD1 (5 bases). V was cut by 3 bases and J by 2 bases, with 8 bases left in between. The length of the CDR3 is 13 residues. Germline V lookup: CDR1 SGHDN, CDR2 FVKESK. The CDR3: CASSHGHTYEQYF. CDR3 sequence (DNA): TGTGCCAGCAGCCATGGACATACCTACGAGCAGTACTTC.

This clonotype has a count of ten or more. The V call is TRBV28, the J call TRBJ2-7, with 12 bases identical to TRBD1. CDR1 MDHEN and CDR2 SYDVKM come from the germline V gene. With 6 bases clipped from V and 7 bases from J, the junction kept 7 bases outside the gene matches. This CDR3 has 14 amino acids. CDR3 bases: TGTGCCAGCAGCCGGGGACAGGGGGCAGGGGAGCAGTACTTC. It is translated as CASSRGQGAGEQYF.

This clonotype rates as medium-sized. The chain recombines TRBV25-1 with TRBJ2-1; possibly TRBD2 for D (6 bases). Trimming cost V 6 bases and J 0 bases, with 9 bases left between them. The germline gives CDR1 MGHDK, CDR2 SYGVNS. The length of the CDR3 is 14 residues. CDR3 loop: CASRRGGSYNEQFF. The CDR3 bases are TGTGCCAGCAGAAGGGGAGGCTCCTACAATGAGCAGTTCTTC.

This clonotype was observed many times. This chain links TRBV2 with TRBJ1-1; D uncertain. Germline V gene sequence: CDR1 SNHLY, CDR2 FYNNEI. The V gene lost 6 bases and the J gene lost 4 bases, with 3 bases spanning the gap. The CDR3 is 10 residues long. The CDR3 DNA reads as TGTGCCAGCAGGGGCACTGAAGCTTTCTTT. Residues: CASRGTEAFF.

The table lists this clonotype with many counts. The chain links TRBV20-1 to TRBJ2-3; 13 bases are a match to TRBD2. The CDR3 spans 16 residues. CDR1 is DFQATT and CDR2 is SNEGSKA in the germline V gene (reference sequence). J lost 0 bases, V lost 5 bases, and 5 bases had no gene match. The CDR3 DNA is TGCAGTGCTTCCACTAGCGGGGGGGCTAGCACAGATACGCAGTATTTT. It specifies CSASTSGGASTDTQYF.

This clonotype has a handful of counts. This rearrangement joins TRBV12-5 to TRBJ1-6; 7 nucleotides line up with TRBD1. Per the germline V gene, CDR1 is LGHNT and CDR2 is FRNRAP. The CDR3 runs 16 residues. V shed 2 bases and J 4 bases; nucleotides not matched to a gene: 5. This CDR3 reads CASGLSRGMYNSPLHF. The CDR3 DNA is TGTGCTAGTGGTTTGTCCAGGGGGATGTATAATTCACCCCTCCACTTT.

In this sample, this clonotype turned up many times. The chain recombines TRBV7-2 with TRBJ2-3; 10 bases match TRBD2. The CDR3 length is 14 residues. The V gene's germline CDR1 is SGHTA and CDR2 FQGNSA. J lost 12 bases, V lost 5 bases, and 11 bases had no gene match. The CDR3 protein is CASSRNPGTSDQYF. CDR3 DNA: TGTGCCAGCAGCCGAAATCCCGGGACTAGCGACCAGTATTTT.

This clonotype has ten or more counts. The chain employs TRBV20-1 and TRBJ2-3, with 8 nucleotides matching TRBD2. The germline CDR1 and CDR2 sequences are DFQATT and SNEGSKA (reference sequence). This CDR3 has 15 residues. The ends lost 0 bases at V and 1 base at J; junction bases unmatched: 3. CDR3 sequence (DNA): TGCAGTGCTAGAGACGGGGGGGCCGGCACAGATACGCAGTATTTT. It encodes CSARDGGAGTDTQYF.

This clonotype was counted many times. The CDR3 DNA reads TGTGCCAGCAGCTTATTAGTCAGCACTGAAGCTTTCTTT. Encoded protein: CASSLLVSTEAFF. The rearrangement links TRBV7-2 to TRBJ1-1; D is undetermined. CDR1 is SGHTA and CDR2 is FQGNSA in the germline V gene. Trimming removed 2 bases at V and 4 bases at J, with 8 bases between. This CDR3 is built from 13 residues.